This TCR beta chain was identified in a study of breast tumors, draining lymph nodes, adjacent tissues. Points from the study as a whole: Most tumor T cells seemingly derive from lymph node, then expand in tumor. Compared with lymph nodes, tumors were less diverse; compared with nontumor tissue, more.

Axillary draining lymph nodes of breast cancer patients supplied the node samples. The CDR3 runs 14 residues. The V gene's germline CDR1 is SGHNT and CDR2 YENEEA. The ends were cut back, 4 bases at V and 10 bases at J, with 17 bases in the middle. Turning to this clonotype: Antigen unknown. No conserved phenylalanine or tryptophan ends this CDR3, so it is likely a read error.

Each CDR3 protein is one row after TCRdb ran MiXCR on the multiplex PCR reads. The sample carries some 97,000 distinct CDR3 sequences, around 20% recorded once. Sequenced material: axillary lymph node tissue. The rearrangement uses TRBV11-3 and TRBJ2-1; D possibly uses TRBD1 or TRBD2 (6 bases each). This TCR derives from a female donor with breast cancer. Some clones in this sample may be carry-over from other donors' samples. In DNA, the CDR3 is TGTGCCAGCAGCTCCCCGGACTACCAGGGGGAGCAGTTCCTC. This translates into CASSSPDYQGEQFL.